The clone carrying this TCR beta chain was detected only a few times. Antigen unknown. TCRdb reprocessed the 5' RACE reads via MiXCR and lists one record per CDR3 protein. The table records almost 550,000 distinct CDR3 sequences, around 20% of them present only once. The record originates from a study of T-cell memory formation after mild COVID-19. Study-wide results and caveats: Later expanders leaned CD4+, whereas day 15 to 85 contracting clones were balanced CD4/CD8.

The CDR3 has 14 residues. Looked up from germline, CDR1 is SEHNR and CDR2 is FQNEAQ (reference sequence). The junction had 6 bases not matched to a gene; V was cut back by 5 bases and J by 3 bases. Sequenced input: PBMCs or a T cell subset sorted from them (not recorded which). This chain uses TRBV7-9 with TRBJ1-2, with 7 positions matching TRBD1. This TCR derives from an adult woman who had mild COVID-19 (a few samples of this study predate the infection). Cell type and time point are not known. The CDR3 here is CASSGRDSDYGYTF. CDR3 bases: TGTGCCAGCAGCGGCCGGGACAGCGACTATGGCTACACCTTC.